This T cell receptor (beta chain) originates from a study of blood T cell repertoires in COVID-19. Study in general: Italy, Spain and the United States were the sources of the convalescent and acute COVID-19 samples. T cells, B-cell-depleted T cells, or PBMCs supplied cDNA or gDNA.

Original processing methods: Amplification of reference gene primers was used by the study to estimate nucleated cell counts. Libraries were prepared by immunoSEQ multiplex PCR; TCRdb keeps only in-frame clonotypes and omits some of them. Clone size and the V and J calls come from that table; the DNA yielded D and trimming. The repertoire has 200,000 to 300,000 clones, around four fifths of them found once; the top ten carry roughly 4%. Germline V gives CDR1 SNHLY, CDR2 FYNNEI. This CDR3 has 10 amino acids. V was trimmed by 6 bases and J by 10 bases, leaving 9 bases between them. This receptor was taken from a man aged 60 to 75 with acute or convalescent COVID-19. The sequenced sample consisted of peripheral blood. The chain carries TRBV2 and TRBJ1-2; TRBD1 is a possible D gene (6 bases). CDR3 residues: CASRTGTYTF. The DNA of the CDR3 is TGTGCCAGCAGGACAGGAACCTACACCTTC.